This note documents a single T cell receptor (beta chain) sequence. What it recognizes is unknown. This specimen comes from a study of PD-1 blockade in classical Hodgkin lymphoma. Study-wide context: A 3 mg/kg intravenous dose of nivolumab was received by patients every 2 weeks.

The CDR3 length is 15 residues. Germline CDR1 and CDR2: MNHNY and SVGAGI (reference sequence). The V end was cut by 0 bases, the J end by 1 base, with 6 bases between. General study findings and limits: Lower baseline TCR diversity was reported for newly diagnosed patients than for healthy donors. It was CD4+ TCR diversity, not CD8+, that rose significantly by C4D1. Complete responders started with a diversity level that resembled newly diagnosed patients at baseline.

Profiling relied on immunoSEQ multiplex PCR, and the TCRdb table lists in-frame clones only, not all of them. Found here are just over 60,000 clones, approximately 89% of them singletons; the top ten hold around 12%. Every patient was affected by relapse after autologous stem cell transplantation, while exposure to brentuximab vedotin was not uniform. This TCR was recovered from a human donor with classical Hodgkin lymphoma. Sample: peripheral blood mononuclear cells (PBMCs), taken at baseline. This chain uses TRBV6-6 with TRBJ2-2; TRBD1 is a possible D gene (5 bases). Here the CDR3 DNA reads TGTGCCAGCAGTTACTCAACAGGGAACACCGGGGAGCTGTTTTTT. It specifies CASSYSTGNTGELFF.